This T cell receptor (beta chain) was obtained from a study of Ad26.COV2.S vaccination and SARS-CoV-2 variants. Study-level points and caveats: Individuals receiving vaccine had higher spike-specific TCR breadth than placebo recipients did.

Described treatment: approximately 18 received Ad26.COV2.S at low or high dose, single or two shots; 5 received placebo; per-sample allocation not given. Specimens were obtained on day 63 following the first vaccine or placebo injection. An Ad26 vector expressing Wuhan-strain SARS-CoV-2 spike served as the vaccine. This CDR3 is 10 amino acids long. Germline CDR1 GTSNPN, CDR2 SVGIG (reference sequence). Trimming removed 2 bases at V and 10 bases at J, with 6 bases between. With respect to this clone: The antigen is not known.

The data were produced by immunoSEQ multiplex PCR, yet TCRdb's version contains in-frame clones alone and is incomplete. The data contain roughly 700,000 clones, more than 80% of them singletons. The chain couples TRBV30 to TRBJ2-1; D is unclear. The sample was peripheral blood, taken in a trial of Ad26.COV2.S vaccine versus placebo. The sequence derives from a person between 18 and 59 years old who received the Ad26.COV2.S COVID-19 vaccine or a placebo. In DNA form, the CDR3 reads TGTGCCTGGAGTAGAGTAGAGCAGTTCTTC. Translated, it gives CAWSRVEQFF.